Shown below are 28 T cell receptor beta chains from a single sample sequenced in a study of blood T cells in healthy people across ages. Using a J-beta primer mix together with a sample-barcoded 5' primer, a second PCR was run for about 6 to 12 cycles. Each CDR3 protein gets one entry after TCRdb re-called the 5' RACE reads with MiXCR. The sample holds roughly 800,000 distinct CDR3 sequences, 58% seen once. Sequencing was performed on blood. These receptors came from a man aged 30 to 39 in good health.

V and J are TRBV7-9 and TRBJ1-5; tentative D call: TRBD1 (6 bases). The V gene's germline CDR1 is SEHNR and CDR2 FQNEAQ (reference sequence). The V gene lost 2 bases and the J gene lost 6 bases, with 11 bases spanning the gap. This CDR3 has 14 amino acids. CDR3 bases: TGTGCCAGCAGCTTATTCGGGGACATTCAGCCCCAGCATTTT. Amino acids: CASSLFGDIQPQHF.

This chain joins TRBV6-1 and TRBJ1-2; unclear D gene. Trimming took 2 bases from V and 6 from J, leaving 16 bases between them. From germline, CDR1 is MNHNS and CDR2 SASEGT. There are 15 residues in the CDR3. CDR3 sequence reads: CASSERRDPSHGYTF. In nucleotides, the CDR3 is TGTGCCAGCAGTGAAAGGCGAGACCCCAGCCATGGCTACACCTTC.

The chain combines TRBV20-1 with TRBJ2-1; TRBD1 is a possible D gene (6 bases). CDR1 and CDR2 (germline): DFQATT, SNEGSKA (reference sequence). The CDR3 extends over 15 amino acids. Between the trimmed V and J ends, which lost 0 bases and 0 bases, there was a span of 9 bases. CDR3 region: CSARDEGGSYNEQFF. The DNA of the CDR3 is TGCAGTGCTAGAGACGAAGGGGGCTCCTACAATGAGCAGTTCTTC.

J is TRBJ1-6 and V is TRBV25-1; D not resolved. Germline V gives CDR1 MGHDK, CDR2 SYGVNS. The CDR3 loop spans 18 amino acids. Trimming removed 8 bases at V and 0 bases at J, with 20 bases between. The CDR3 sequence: CASEPLGQVDSYNSPLHF. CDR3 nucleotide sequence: TGTGCCAGCGAGCCCTTAGGGCAGGTTGACTCCTATAATTCACCCCTCCACTTT.

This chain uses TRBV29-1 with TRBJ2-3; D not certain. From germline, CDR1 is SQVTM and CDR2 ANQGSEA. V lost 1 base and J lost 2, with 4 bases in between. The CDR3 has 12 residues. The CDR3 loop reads CSVEAPTDTQYF. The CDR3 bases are TGCAGCGTTGAAGCCCCCACAGATACGCAGTATTTT.

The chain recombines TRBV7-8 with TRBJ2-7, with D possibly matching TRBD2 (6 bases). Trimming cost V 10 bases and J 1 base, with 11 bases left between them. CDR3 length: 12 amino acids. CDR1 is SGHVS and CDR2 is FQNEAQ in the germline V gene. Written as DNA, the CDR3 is TGTGCCACAGCGGGCACTTCCTACGAGCAGTACTTC. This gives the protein CATAGTSYEQYF.

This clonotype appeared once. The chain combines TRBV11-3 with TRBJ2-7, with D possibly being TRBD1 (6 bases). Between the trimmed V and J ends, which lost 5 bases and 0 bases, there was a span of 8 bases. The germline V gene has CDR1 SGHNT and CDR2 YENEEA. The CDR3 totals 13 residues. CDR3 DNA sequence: TGTGCCAGCAGCGACAGGACCTCCTACGAGCAGTACTTC. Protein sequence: CASSDRTSYEQYF.

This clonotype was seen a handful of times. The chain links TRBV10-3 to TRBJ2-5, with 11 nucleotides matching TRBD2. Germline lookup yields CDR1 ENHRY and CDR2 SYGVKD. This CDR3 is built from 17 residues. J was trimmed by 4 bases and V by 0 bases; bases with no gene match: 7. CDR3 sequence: CAISESSLAGGRETQYF. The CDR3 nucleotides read TGTGCCATCAGTGAGTCGAGTCTAGCGGGGGGCAGAGAGACCCAGTACTTC.

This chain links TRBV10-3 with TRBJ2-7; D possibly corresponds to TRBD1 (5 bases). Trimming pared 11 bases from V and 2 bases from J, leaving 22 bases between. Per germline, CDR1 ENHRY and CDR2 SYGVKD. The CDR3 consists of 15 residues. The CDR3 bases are TGTGCCGCCAGTGAGCAAGTGACAGCGACCTACGAGCAGTACTTC. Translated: CAASEQVTATYEQYF.

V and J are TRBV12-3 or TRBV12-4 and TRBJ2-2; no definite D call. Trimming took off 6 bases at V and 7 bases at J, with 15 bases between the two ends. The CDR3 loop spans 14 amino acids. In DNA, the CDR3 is TGTGCCAGCAGCCCAACGTTGCGGATCGGGGAGCTGTTTTTT. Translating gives CASSPTLRIGELFF.

The CDR3 spells CASSQVPPGGVSYEQYF. The CDR3, as DNA: TGTGCCAGCAGCCAAGTTCCTCCAGGGGGCGTCTCCTACGAGCAGTACTTC. This chain links TRBV4-2 with TRBJ2-7, with 8 bases that match TRBD1. Germline V gene data show CDR1 as LGHNA and CDR2 as YNFKEQ. V was pared by 1 base and J by 0 bases, with 8 bases of the junction left unmatched. The CDR3 spans 17 residues.

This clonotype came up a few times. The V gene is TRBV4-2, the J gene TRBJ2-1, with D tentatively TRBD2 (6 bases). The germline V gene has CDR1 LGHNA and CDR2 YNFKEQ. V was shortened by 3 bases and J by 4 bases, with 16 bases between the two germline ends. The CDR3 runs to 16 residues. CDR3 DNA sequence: TGTGCCAGCAGCCACTCACTTGCTAGCGAGTACAATGAGCAGTTCTTC. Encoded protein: CASSHSLASEYNEQFF.

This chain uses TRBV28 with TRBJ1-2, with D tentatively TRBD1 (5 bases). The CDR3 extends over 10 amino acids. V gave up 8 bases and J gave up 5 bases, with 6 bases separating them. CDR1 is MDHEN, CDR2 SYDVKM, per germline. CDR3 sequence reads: CASGAYGYTF. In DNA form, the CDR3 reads TGTGCCAGCGGGGCGTATGGCTACACCTTC.

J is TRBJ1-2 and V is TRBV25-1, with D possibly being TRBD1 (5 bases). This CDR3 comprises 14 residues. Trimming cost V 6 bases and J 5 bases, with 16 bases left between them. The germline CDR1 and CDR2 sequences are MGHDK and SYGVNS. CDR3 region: CASSSRGGSYGYTF. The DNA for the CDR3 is TGTGCCAGCAGCTCTCGGGGGGGATCGTATGGCTACACCTTC.

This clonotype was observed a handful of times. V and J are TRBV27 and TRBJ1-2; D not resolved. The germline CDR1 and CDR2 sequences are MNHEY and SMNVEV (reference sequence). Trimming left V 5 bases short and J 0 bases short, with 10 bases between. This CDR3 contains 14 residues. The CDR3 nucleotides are TGTGCCAGCAGTCCATCAGCAGCTAACTATGGCTACACCTTC. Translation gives CASSPSAANYGYTF.

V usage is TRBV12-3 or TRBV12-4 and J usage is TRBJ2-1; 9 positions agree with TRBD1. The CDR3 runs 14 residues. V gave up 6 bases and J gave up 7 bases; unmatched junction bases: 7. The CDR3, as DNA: TGTGCCAGCAGACCTCGGACAGGGGAGAATGAGCAGTTCTTC. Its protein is CASRPRTGENEQFF.

Here the CDR3 reads CASSRLAGVEEQYF. CDR3 coding DNA: TGTGCCAGCAGCAGGCTAGCGGGAGTTGAGGAGCAGTACTTC. The rearrangement uses TRBV7-9 and TRBJ2-5; 10 positions match TRBD2. With V trimmed by 5 bases and J by 11 bases, 11 bases remained unmatched. The CDR3 contains 14 residues. CDR1 and CDR2 (germline): SEHNR, FQNEAQ (reference sequence).

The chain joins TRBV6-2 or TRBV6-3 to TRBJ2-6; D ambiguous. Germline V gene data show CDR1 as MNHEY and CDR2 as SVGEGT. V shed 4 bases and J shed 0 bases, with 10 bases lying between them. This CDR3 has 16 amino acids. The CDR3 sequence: CASSWAWGSGANVLTF. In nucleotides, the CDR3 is TGTGCCAGCAGTTGGGCGTGGGGCTCTGGGGCCAACGTCCTGACTTTC.

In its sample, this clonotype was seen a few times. CDR3 in amino acids: CSARGNRGLLGYTF. The DNA for the CDR3 is TGCAGTGCTAGGGGGAACAGGGGGCTCTTGGGCTACACCTTC. The chain combines TRBV20-1 with TRBJ1-2; 9 bases fit TRBD1. Trimming at V came to 3 bases and at J to 8 bases, leaving 10 bases not matched to a gene. This CDR3 has 14 residues. Germline V gene data show CDR1 as DFQATT and CDR2 as SNEGSKA (reference sequence).

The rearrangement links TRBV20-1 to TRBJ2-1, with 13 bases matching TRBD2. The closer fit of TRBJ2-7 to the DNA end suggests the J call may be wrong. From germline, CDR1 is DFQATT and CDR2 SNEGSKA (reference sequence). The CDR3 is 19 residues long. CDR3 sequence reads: CSARATFGTSGIQRYEQYF. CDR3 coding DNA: TGCAGTGCTAGAGCCACCTTCGGGACTAGCGGGATCCAAAGATACGAGCAGTACTTC.

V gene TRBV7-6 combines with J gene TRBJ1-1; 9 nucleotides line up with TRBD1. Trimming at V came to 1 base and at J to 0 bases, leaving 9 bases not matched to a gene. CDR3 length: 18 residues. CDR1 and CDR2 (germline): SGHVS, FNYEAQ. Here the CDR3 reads CASSLVGGGTGMNTEAFF. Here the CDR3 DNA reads TGTGCCAGCAGCTTAGTAGGCGGGGGGACAGGGATGAACACTGAAGCTTTCTTT.

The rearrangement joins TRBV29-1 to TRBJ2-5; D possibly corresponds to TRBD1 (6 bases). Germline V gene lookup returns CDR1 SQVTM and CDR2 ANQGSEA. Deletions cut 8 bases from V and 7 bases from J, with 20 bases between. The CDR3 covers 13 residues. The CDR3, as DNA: TGCAGCCAGTCAACAGGGACCCAGGCGACCCAGTACTTC. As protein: CSQSTGTQATQYF.

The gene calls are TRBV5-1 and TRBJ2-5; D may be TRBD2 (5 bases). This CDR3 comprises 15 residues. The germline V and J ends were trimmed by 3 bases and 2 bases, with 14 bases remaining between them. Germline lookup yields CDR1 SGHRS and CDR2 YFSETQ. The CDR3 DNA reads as TGCGCCAGCAGCTCCGGGATCAGCCTTCAAGAGACCCAGTACTTC. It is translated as CASSSGISLQETQYF.

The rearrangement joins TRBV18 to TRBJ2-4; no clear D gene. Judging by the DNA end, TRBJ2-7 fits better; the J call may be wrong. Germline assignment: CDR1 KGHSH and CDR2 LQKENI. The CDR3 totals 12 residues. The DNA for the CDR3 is TGTGCCAGCTCTCACAGTGACTACGAGCAGTACTTC. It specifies CASSHSDYEQYF.

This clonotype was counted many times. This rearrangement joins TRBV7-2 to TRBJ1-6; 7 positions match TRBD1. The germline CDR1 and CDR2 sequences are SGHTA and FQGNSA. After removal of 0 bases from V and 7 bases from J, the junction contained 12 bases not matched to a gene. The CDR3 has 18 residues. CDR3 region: CASSLAPPKTGQNSPLHF. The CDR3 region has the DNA TGTGCCAGCAGCTTAGCCCCTCCGAAGACAGGGCAGAATTCACCCCTCCACTTT. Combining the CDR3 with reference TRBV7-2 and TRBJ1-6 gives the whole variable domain GAGVSQSPSNKVTEKGKDVELRCDPISGHTALYWYRQSLGQGLEFLIYFQGNSAPDKSGLPSDRFSAERTGGSVSTLTIQRTQQEDSAVYLCASSLAPPKTGQNSPLHFGNGTRLTVT.

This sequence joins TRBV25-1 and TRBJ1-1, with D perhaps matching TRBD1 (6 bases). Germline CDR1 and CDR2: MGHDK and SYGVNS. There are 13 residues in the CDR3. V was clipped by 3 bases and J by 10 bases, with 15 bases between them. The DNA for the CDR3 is TGTGCCAGCAGTGATTACAGGGAGTCCGGAGCTTTCTTT. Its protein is CASSDYRESGAFF.

CDR3 sequence (DNA): TGTGCCAGCACCCCAAACTATGGCACTGAAGCTTTCTTT. Translating it yields CASTPNYGTEAFF. V is TRBV7-2 and J is TRBJ1-1; D gene unclear. V was cut by 7 bases and J by 4 bases, with 13 bases left in between. The CDR3 has 13 amino acids. The germline gives CDR1 SGHTA, CDR2 FQGNSA.

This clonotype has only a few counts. CDR3: CASSQDPVVAEPRGGETQYF. DNA for the CDR3: TGTGCCAGCAGCCAAGATCCGGTGGTAGCGGAGCCCAGGGGGGGTGAGACCCAGTACTTC. The chain joins TRBV4-2 to TRBJ2-7, with D possibly called TRBD1 or TRBD2 (7 bases each). The end of the DNA fits TRBJ2-5 better, so the J call may be wrong. CDR1 and CDR2 from the germline V gene are LGHNA and YNFKEQ. This CDR3 has 20 amino acids.